This TCR beta chain was sequenced in a study of T cell responses to AZD1222 COVID-19 vaccine. Assay used: immunoSEQ multiplex PCR; TCRdb lists only in-frame clones, some missing. The sample includes some 130,000 clones, approximately 90% seen only once; the top ten take around 20%. The V and J ends lost 0 bases and 13 bases respectively, with 19 bases between them. Germline-derived CDR1 and CDR2 are LGHDT and YNNKEL (reference sequence). The CDR3 totals 15 residues. Note on this clone: Antigen unknown.

Study conclusions and caveats: Repertoire sampling happened only post peak T cell response. Seropositivity was recorded at baseline in only a handful of AZD1222 recipients.

The source is an adult in good health. The chain joins TRBV3-1 (or the pseudogene TRBV3-2) to TRBJ2-1; possibly TRBD1 or TRBD2 for D (8 bases each). The sequences come from peripheral blood, collected on day 0 of AZD1222 vaccination. CDR3 region: CASSQDPRGGTGQFF. The CDR3 region has the DNA TGTGCCAGCAGCCAAGATCCCCGCGGGGGGACAGGACAGTTCTTC.